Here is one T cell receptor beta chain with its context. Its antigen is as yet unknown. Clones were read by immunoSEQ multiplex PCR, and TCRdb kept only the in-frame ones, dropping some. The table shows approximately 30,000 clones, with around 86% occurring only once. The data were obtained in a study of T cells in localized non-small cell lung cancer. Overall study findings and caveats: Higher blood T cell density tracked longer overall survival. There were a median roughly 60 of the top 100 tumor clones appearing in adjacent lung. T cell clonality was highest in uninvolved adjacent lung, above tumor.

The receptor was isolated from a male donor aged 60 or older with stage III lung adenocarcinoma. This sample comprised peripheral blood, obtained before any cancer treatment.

The DNA of the CDR3 is TGTGCCAGTAGTATGACTAGCGGAGCCTACGAGCAGTACTTC. Translated: CASSMTSGAYEQYF. This chain connects TRBV19 to TRBJ2-7, with 9 bases that match TRBD2. Losses at the gene ends were 3 bases for V and 2 bases for J; bases not matched to a gene: 2. Germline CDR1 and CDR2: LNHDA and SQIVND (reference sequence). This CDR3 has 14 residues.